This TCR beta chain was identified in a study of OX40 agonist ivuxolimab in advanced cancers. Across the study: All patients had ivuxolimab intravenously every 2 weeks at 0.01 to 10 mg/kg.

Only a few counts were recorded for this clone. The data were produced by immunoSEQ multiplex PCR, yet TCRdb's version contains in-frame clones alone and is incomplete. Here the sample spans tens of thousands of clones, around nine tenths being singletons. V lost 3 bases and J 7 bases, leaving 7 bases between the germline ends. This CDR3 region has 12 residues. From germline, CDR1 is LNHDA and CDR2 SQIVND (reference sequence). This TCR was recovered from an adult with an advanced solid tumor such as melanoma, head and neck, liver or kidney cancer. The sample in question was CD4+ or CD8+ T cells sorted from blood, obtained in a trial of the OX40 agonist ivuxolimab. The V call is TRBV19, the J call TRBJ1-5; D gene unclear. The CDR3 is CASSMAEQPQHF. CDR3 DNA sequence: TGTGCCAGTAGTATGGCCGAACAGCCCCAGCATTTT.